Presented here are 18 T cell receptor beta chains from one specimen sequenced in a study of cytomegalovirus exposure and HLA in healthy donors. PCR employed 60 Vbeta and 13 Jbeta primers. Clones were sequenced by immunoSEQ multiplex PCR, and TCRdb holds only the in-frame ones, with some missing. This table has about 55,000 clones, approximately 71% appearing once. Sequencing input: PBMCs. Every receptor here comes from a man aged 35 to 55 in good health and CMV-seropositive.

The chain uses TRBV5-4 and TRBJ2-7; weak D call: TRBD2 (6 bases). V lost 4 bases and J 13 bases, leaving 21 bases between the germline ends. Germline V lookup: CDR1 SGHNT, CDR2 YYREEE (reference sequence). The length of the CDR3 is 13 residues. CDR3 amino acids: CASSQAGTPQEYF. DNA for the CDR3: TGTGCCAGCAGCCAAGCGGGCACCCCACAGGAATACTTC.

V and J are TRBV5-1 and TRBJ2-7; 7 bases agree with TRBD1. Germline V lookup: CDR1 SGHRS, CDR2 YFSETQ. J gave up 3 bases and V 0 bases, and 6 bases lay outside the gene matches. CDR3 length: 15 residues. The CDR3, as DNA: TGCGCCAGCAGCTTGGCCCGGGACAGTATCTACGAGCAGTACTTC. As protein: CASSLARDSIYEQYF.

To note about this clone: This specimen includes other DNA sequences encoding the same CDR3. The chain joins TRBV30 to TRBJ1-4; a weak D match, TRBD1 (5 bases). The ends were cut back, 7 bases at V and 8 bases at J, with 14 bases in the middle. The germline V gene has CDR1 GTSNPN and CDR2 SVGIG (reference sequence). The CDR3 is 12 amino acids. The CDR3 nucleotides read TGTGCCTCCGGAGGGTGGGGGGAAAAACTGTTTTTT. It translates to CASGGWGEKLFF.

The chain combines TRBV5-4 with TRBJ2-2; 13 nucleotides line up with TRBD2. The CDR3 consists of 16 residues. The V gene's germline CDR1 is SGHNT and CDR2 YYREEE (reference sequence). After removal of 4 bases from V and 3 bases from J, the junction contained 3 bases not matched to a gene. CDR3 sequence reads: CASSPGLAGDTGELFF. DNA for the CDR3: TGTGCCAGCAGCCCCGGACTAGCGGGGGACACCGGGGAGCTGTTTTTT.

V and J are TRBV19 and TRBJ1-1; D ambiguous. The CDR3 runs to 12 residues. Trimming stripped 9 bases from V and 1 base from J, with 9 bases between. CDR1 and CDR2 (germline): LNHDA, SQIVND (reference sequence). The CDR3: CASGGENTEAFF. The CDR3 DNA is TGTGCCAGCGGCGGGGAGAACACTGAAGCTTTCTTT.

This chain joins TRBV11-2 and TRBJ1-1, with 8 bases lining up with TRBD1. This CDR3 region has 14 residues. Germline CDR1 reads SGHAT; CDR2 reads FQNNGV. The trim removed 1 base at V and 10 bases at J, leaving 8 bases unmatched. The CDR3 loop reads CASSLVAPTGGAFF. CDR3 in DNA: TGTGCCAGCAGCTTAGTGGCCCCTACAGGGGGAGCTTTCTTT.

The chain is built from TRBV30 and TRBJ2-3, with 11 bases identical to TRBD2. The germline gives CDR1 GTSNPN, CDR2 SVGIG (reference sequence). The V and J ends lost 2 bases and 4 bases, in that order; junction bases with no gene match: 5. This CDR3 has 15 residues. In DNA form, the CDR3 reads TGTGCCTGGAGTTTACTAGCGGGGGAGTCAGATACGCAGTATTTT. Its protein is CAWSLLAGESDTQYF.

J is TRBJ2-6 and V is TRBV4-1; 10 bases are a match to TRBD2. Germline-derived CDR1 and CDR2 are MGHRA and YSYEKL. V lost 4 bases and J lost 3; bases outside the gene matches: 9. The CDR3 is 18 residues long. CDR3 nucleotides: TGCGCCAGCAGCCGTTCCCCAGCGGGGGGGCGTGGGGCCAACGTCCTGACTTTC. Its translation is CASSRSPAGGRGANVLTF.

The gene calls are TRBV6-1 and TRBJ1-5, with D perhaps TRBD1 (5 bases). V was shortened by 4 bases and J by 4 bases, with 17 bases between the two germline ends. CDR1 and CDR2 (germline): MNHNS, SASEGT. There are 16 residues in the CDR3. CDR3 sequence: CASSVERGAKNQPQHF. The CDR3 nucleotides are TGTGCCAGCAGTGTTGAAAGGGGCGCGAAGAATCAGCCCCAGCATTTT.

The rearrangement joins TRBV6-5 to TRBJ1-6; tentatively, D is TRBD1 (5 bases). Trimming left V 2 bases short and J 6 bases short, with 11 bases between. The length of the CDR3 is 15 residues. The germline CDR1 and CDR2 sequences are MNHEY and SVGAGI. DNA of the CDR3: TGTGCCAGCAGTTACGAAGGGGCGGTTAATTCACCCCTCCACTTT. Translating it yields CASSYEGAVNSPLHF.

This clone was counted a few times. The rearrangement links TRBV6-1 to TRBJ2-7; 12 positions agree with TRBD2. Per the germline V gene, CDR1 is MNHNS and CDR2 is SASEGT. CDR3 length: 15 residues. The J segment lost 2 bases and the V segment lost 5 bases, leaving 4 bases of the junction unmatched. The CDR3 spells CASSILAGGTYEQYF. CDR3 nucleotides: TGTGCCAGCAGTATACTAGCGGGGGGTACCTACGAGCAGTACTTC.

The V call is TRBV7-3, the J call TRBJ2-3, with D possibly matching TRBD2 (7 bases). Germline-derived CDR1 and CDR2 are SGHTA and FQGTGA. V lost 5 bases, J lost 0 bases, and 12 bases lay in between. The CDR3 extends over 15 amino acids. The CDR3, as DNA: TGTGCCAGCAGCGCCTGGGGGGGCAGCACAGATACGCAGTATTTT. Translating it yields CASSAWGGSTDTQYF. The complete variable domain, with remaining parts taken from reference TRBV7-3 and TRBJ2-3, reads GAGVSQTPSNKVTEKGKYVELRCDPISGHTALYWYRQSLGQGPEFLIYFQGTGAADDSGLPNDRFFAVRPEGSVSTLKIQRTERGDSAVYLCASSAWGGSTDTQYFGPGTRLTVL.

Comments on this clone: One junction end disagrees with the germline gene, perhaps due to a read error. V is TRBV4-2 and J is TRBJ1-1, with D tentatively TRBD1 (6 bases). Germline assignment: CDR1 LGHNA and CDR2 YNFKEQ. This CDR3 comprises 16 residues. CDR3 residues: CASSQEFTGGRVRDRF. In nucleotides, the CDR3 is TGTGCCAGCAGCCAAGAATTCACTGGGGGCCGCGTCCGGGATCGCTTT.

The table lists this clone with a count of one. The chain carries TRBV5-1 and TRBJ2-5; TRBD1 is a possible D gene (5 bases). The CDR3 is 14 amino acids. Germline V CDR1 and CDR2: SGHRS, YFSETQ. V was shortened by 4 bases and J by 5 bases, with 15 bases between the two germline ends. This CDR3 is CASSLGQLGETQYF. The DNA of the CDR3 is TGCGCCAGCAGCCTAGGACAATTGGGCGAGACCCAGTACTTC.

The V gene is TRBV11-2, the J gene TRBJ1-4; D uncertain. The CDR3 consists of 15 residues. Germline V gene sequence: CDR1 SGHAT, CDR2 FQNNGV. V was shortened by 5 bases and J by 8 bases, with 18 bases between the two germline ends. Written as DNA, the CDR3 is TGTGCCAGCAGCCAGAACTCGGGTGCGGGGGAAAAACTGTTTTTT. This translates into CASSQNSGAGEKLFF.

J is TRBJ2-5 and V is TRBV15; no clear D gene. V dropped 5 bases and J dropped 0 bases, with 7 bases sitting between them. The CDR3 runs to 13 residues. Germline-derived CDR1 and CDR2 are LNHNV and YYDKDF (reference sequence). CDR3 protein: CATSRVYQETQYF. In nucleotides, the CDR3 is TGTGCCACCAGCCGGGTGTACCAAGAGACCCAGTACTTC.

This chain joins TRBV5-1 and TRBJ1-3; 8 bases match TRBD1. V lost 4 bases to trimming and J lost 6 bases; unmatched junction nucleotides: 9. The length of the CDR3 is 15 residues. CDR1 is SGHRS and CDR2 is YFSETQ in the germline V gene. The CDR3 sequence: CASSTGGDLENTIYF. CDR3 DNA: TGCGCCAGCAGCACAGGGGGGGACTTAGAAAACACCATATATTTT.

This clone has just a few counts. The chain links TRBV7-9 to TRBJ1-1; 7 bases fit TRBD1. CDR3 size: 14 residues. CDR1 and CDR2 (germline): SEHNR, FQNEAQ (reference sequence). The trim removed 4 bases at V and 3 bases at J, leaving 5 bases unmatched. The CDR3 loop reads CASSSRGDYTEAFF. CDR3 in DNA: TGTGCCAGCAGCTCCAGGGGGGATTACACTGAAGCTTTCTTT.